The 23 T cell receptor beta chains in this list originate from one sample, sequenced in a study of cytomegalovirus exposure and HLA in healthy donors. Vbeta (60) and Jbeta (13) primers were used in the PCR. The assay was immunoSEQ multiplex PCR, and TCRdb's table has in-frame clones only and misses some. Altogether 45,000 to 65,000 clones are present, 82% being singletons, with the ten largest covering approximately 2.8%. The specimen sequenced was PBMCs. The receptors come from a woman between 18 and 29 years old in good health and CMV-seronegative.

V is TRBV30 and J is TRBJ2-5; 7 bases agree with TRBD1. The better agreement between TRBJ2-7 and the DNA end casts doubt on the J call. The length of the CDR3 is 13 residues. The V gene's germline CDR1 is GTSNPN and CDR2 SVGIG (reference sequence). CDR3: CAWKRDRKNEQYF. Written as DNA, the CDR3 is TGTGCCTGGAAAAGGGACAGAAAGAACGAGCAGTACTTC.

The genes are TRBV6-5 and TRBJ2-7; D unresolved. Trimming took 6 bases from V and 0 from J, leaving 6 bases between them. CDR1 is MNHEY and CDR2 is SVGAGI in the germline V gene. The CDR3 runs 12 residues. CDR3 in DNA: TGTGCCAGCAGCCTTCCCTCCTACGAGCAGTACTTC. This encodes CASSLPSYEQYF.

The chain links TRBV19 to TRBJ2-2; TRBD1 matches 8 bases. The CDR3 consists of 15 residues. Germline V lookup: CDR1 LNHDA, CDR2 SQIVND (reference sequence). Germline trimming cut 5 bases from V and 5 bases from J; bases unmatched to any gene: 7. Here the CDR3 reads CASSPDRGGTGELFF. The CDR3 coding sequence is TGTGCCAGTAGTCCTGACAGGGGTGGAACCGGGGAGCTGTTTTTT. Full variable domain (missing parts from reference TRBV19 and TRBJ2-2): DGGITQSPKYLFRKEGQNVTLSCEQNLNHDAMYWYRQDPGQGLRLIYYSQIVNDFQKGDIAEGYSVSREKKESFPLTVTSAQKNPTAFYLCASSPDRGGTGELFFGEGSRLTVL.

This chain connects TRBV2 to TRBJ2-1, with 9 bases identical to TRBD2. J lost 4 bases, V lost 7 bases, and 8 bases had no gene match. The CDR3 covers 15 residues. Germline V gene sequence: CDR1 SNHLY, CDR2 FYNNEI. CDR3: CASKTSGGLYNEQFF. For the CDR3, the DNA is TGTGCCAGCAAAACCAGCGGGGGGTTATACAATGAGCAGTTCTTC.

This chain links TRBV11-3 with TRBJ2-1, with 10 nucleotides matching TRBD2. J gave up 4 bases and V 6 bases, and 6 bases lay outside the gene matches. Germline CDR1 reads SGHNT; CDR2 reads YENEEA. The CDR3 runs to 15 residues. CDR3 region: CASSRASGGYNEQFF. The DNA of the CDR3 is TGTGCCAGCAGTCGGGCTAGCGGGGGATACAATGAGCAGTTCTTC.

The chain couples TRBV21-1 to TRBJ1-4. TRBV21-1 constitutes a pseudogene. This CDR3 is built from 18 residues. The CDR3 sequence: CASSNRTPCTGGNEKLFF. The CDR3 DNA reads TGTGCCAGCAGCAATAGGACCCCCTGCACCGGGGGAAATGAAAAACTGTTTTTT.

The J gene is TRBJ2-3, the V gene TRBV5-1, with D possibly matching TRBD2 (6 bases). Trimming pared 1 base from V and 1 base from J, leaving 16 bases between. Germline V gene lookup returns CDR1 SGHRS and CDR2 YFSETQ. The CDR3 is 17 amino acids. The CDR3 loop is CASSLSGRGGGTDTQYF. Here the CDR3 DNA reads TGCGCCAGCAGCTTGTCAGGTCGGGGAGGAGGCACAGATACGCAGTATTTT.

As to this clone: An end of the junction does not agree with germline; a read error may underlie this. Other DNA sequences within the sample encode an identical CDR3. The rearrangement joins TRBV7-3 to TRBJ2-1, with D maybe TRBD1 (7 bases). Per germline, CDR1 SGHTA and CDR2 FQGTGA. The CDR3 sequence is 15 residues long. The CDR3 here is CASSLTRDSDNEQFF. The CDR3 nucleotides are TGTGCCAGCAGCCTAACGCGGGACAGCGACAATGAGCAGTTCTTC.

This clone was observed a handful of times. The chain has TRBV19 and TRBJ1-5; no clear D. Trimming pared 7 bases from V and 9 bases from J, leaving 13 bases between. Germline values: CDR1 LNHDA, CDR2 SQIVND (reference sequence). The CDR3 has 12 residues. CDR3: CASIQTGGPQHF. CDR3 DNA: TGTGCCAGTATCCAGACCGGAGGGCCCCAGCATTTT.

In regard to this clone: An end of the junction differs from the germline gene, which may be a read error. This chain uses TRBV27 with TRBJ1-1; D is ambiguous. CDR3 length: 14 amino acids. From germline, CDR1 is MNHEY and CDR2 SMNVEV (reference sequence). The CDR3 reads CASNRGNVNTEAFF. The CDR3 region has the DNA TGTGCGAGCAACCGCGGCAACGTGAACACTGAAGCTTTCTTT.

The rearrangement joins TRBV9 to TRBJ2-7, with D possibly TRBD1 on 6 matching bases. Looked up from germline, CDR1 is SGDLS and CDR2 is YYNGEE. V was trimmed by 3 bases and J by 5 bases, leaving 9 bases between them. The CDR3 contains 12 residues. Written as DNA, the CDR3 is TGTGCCAGCAGCGCCGCAGGGGACGAGCAGTACTTC. This sequence encodes CASSAAGDEQYF.

The V call is TRBV18, the J call TRBJ1-2; perhaps TRBD1 as D (6 bases). Germline CDR1 is KGHSH and CDR2 is LQKENI. Deletions cut 8 bases from V and 4 bases from J, with 23 bases between. This CDR3 spans 16 amino acids. The CDR3 DNA is TGTGCCAGCGCCACCGTCCCTGAAGGGGGTCCCTATGGCTACACCTTC. Translated: CASATVPEGGPYGYTF.

The V call is TRBV5-4, the J call TRBJ2-7, with 13 bases aligning to TRBD2. The CDR3 runs 17 residues. Germline CDR1 is SGHNT and CDR2 is YYREEE (reference sequence). The junction had 3 bases not matched to a gene; V was cut back by 0 bases and J by 0 bases. Here the CDR3 reads CASSLGLAGGPSYEQYF. CDR3 coding DNA: TGTGCCAGCAGCTTGGGACTAGCGGGAGGACCCTCCTACGAGCAGTACTTC.

This clone was detected a few times. This CDR3 is CASSQGLAGWGHNEQFF. DNA for the CDR3: TGTGCCAGCAGCCAGGGACTAGCGGGATGGGGTCACAATGAGCAGTTCTTC. The chain uses TRBV11-2 and TRBJ2-1; TRBD2 aligns across 13 bases. This CDR3 contains 17 residues. With 5 bases clipped from V and 5 bases from J, the junction kept 9 bases outside the gene matches. Per the germline V gene, CDR1 is SGHAT and CDR2 is FQNNGV.

J is TRBJ2-3 and V is TRBV30, with 7 bases fitting TRBD1. The germline gives CDR1 GTSNPN, CDR2 SVGIG (reference sequence). CDR3 length equals 17 residues. The J segment lost 3 bases and the V segment lost 3 bases, leaving 15 bases of the junction unmatched. The CDR3 sequence: CAWSVDPTGKWTDTQYF. In DNA form, the CDR3 reads TGTGCCTGGAGCGTCGACCCGACAGGGAAGTGGACAGATACGCAGTATTTT.

This chain links TRBV10-3 with TRBJ2-1; D possibly corresponds to TRBD1 (5 bases). V lost 2 bases to trimming and J lost 4 bases, with 12 bases between them. This CDR3 has 15 residues. Per the germline V gene, CDR1 is ENHRY and CDR2 is SYGVKD. CDR3 in amino acids: CAISEPGSGYNEQFF. DNA for the CDR3: TGTGCCATCAGTGAGCCAGGATCAGGGTACAATGAGCAGTTCTTC.

The chain carries TRBV29-1 and TRBJ2-4, with D maybe TRBD2 (5 bases). Trimming left V 7 bases short and J 7 bases short, with 11 bases between. The CDR3 is 11 residues long. CDR1 is SQVTM, CDR2 ANQGSEA, per germline. CDR3 loop: CSAVEENIQYF. CDR3 coding DNA: TGCAGCGCAGTGGAGGAGAACATTCAGTACTTC.

V usage is TRBV25-1 and J usage is TRBJ1-6; D may be TRBD1 (6 bases). V was cut by 1 base and J by 9 bases, with 10 bases left in between. Per germline, CDR1 MGHDK and CDR2 SYGVNS. This CDR3 has 14 residues. The CDR3 loop is CASSESGVGSPLHF. DNA of the CDR3: TGTGCCAGCAGTGAATCAGGGGTCGGTTCACCCCTCCACTTT. The whole variable domain, filled in from reference TRBV25-1 and TRBJ1-6, reads EADIYQTPRYLVIGTGKKITLECSQTMGHDKMYWYQQDPGMELHLIHYSYGVNSTEKGDLSSESTVSRIRTEHFPLTLESARPSHTSQYLCASSESGVGSPLHFGNGTRLTVT.

On this clone itself: Germline and junction disagree at one end, which may indicate a read error. The chain employs TRBV7-6 and TRBJ2-5, with D possibly TRBD2 on 7 matching bases. Looked up from germline, CDR1 is SGHVS and CDR2 is FNYEAQ. CDR3 length: 16 amino acids. This chain's CDR3 is CASSLPWGRGQETRYF. The DNA of the CDR3 is TGTGCCAGCAGCTTACCCTGGGGGAGGGGACAAGAGACCCGGTACTTC.

This clone has only a few counts. J is TRBJ2-3 and V is TRBV2; 14 positions agree with TRBD2. V gave up 6 bases and J gave up 4 bases; unmatched junction bases: 6. The CDR3 has 16 amino acids. From germline, CDR1 is SNHLY and CDR2 FYNNEI. DNA of the CDR3: TGTGCCAGCAGGTTTAGACTAGCGGGAGGGGCAGATACGCAGTATTTT. Translation: CASRFRLAGGADTQYF.

V is TRBV7-3 and J is TRBJ1-1; 9 bases are a match to TRBD1. From germline, CDR1 is SGHTA and CDR2 FQGTGA. The CDR3 runs 13 residues. The V gene end was trimmed by 4 bases and the J gene end by 10 bases; junction bases not matched to a gene: 7. CDR3 bases: TGTGCCAGCAGCTCCGGACAGGGGTATGGAGCTTTCTTT. This gives the protein CASSSGQGYGAFF.

The chain has TRBV9 and TRBJ2-6, with D maybe TRBD1 (5 bases). Trimming removed 4 bases from V and 4 bases from J, with 21 bases in between. This CDR3 spans 18 amino acids. Germline values: CDR1 SGDLS, CDR2 YYNGEE. The CDR3: CASSTTLGRLTGANVLTF. The CDR3 DNA reads as TGTGCCAGCAGCACGACATTGGGGCGCCTCACGGGGGCCAACGTCCTGACTTTC. Complete variable domain (other parts from reference TRBV9 and TRBJ2-6): DSGVTQTPKHLITATGQRVTLRCSPRSGDLSVYWYQQSLDQGLQFLIQYYNGEERAKGNILERFSAQQFPDLHSELNLSSLELGDSALYFCASSTTLGRLTGANVLTFGAGSRLTVL.

This clone was recorded once. The chain recombines TRBV19 with TRBJ2-5, with 7 bases lining up with TRBD1. TRBJ2-7 matches the DNA end more closely, so the J call is doubtful. The germline CDR1 and CDR2 sequences are LNHDA and SQIVND (reference sequence). The CDR3 runs to 15 residues. CDR3: CASSLSGQVSYEQYF. CDR3 nucleotides: TGTGCCAGTAGTCTATCCGGACAGGTATCCTACGAGCAGTACTTC.